What follows are 13 T cell receptor beta chains derived from one specimen sequenced in a study of cytomegalovirus exposure and HLA in healthy donors. PCR primers comprised 60 Vbeta and 13 Jbeta primers. TCRdb's copy holds only in-frame clones and misses some; the assay was immunoSEQ multiplex PCR. The data contain around 140,000 clones, roughly 82% of them singletons. Specimen: PBMCs. The receptors here all came from a man between 25 and 39 years old in good health and CMV-seronegative.

The rearrangement joins TRBV7-8 to TRBJ1-1, with TRBD1 matching 7 bases. Unmatched junction bases numbered 3, after V lost 1 base and J lost 1 base. The CDR3 is 15 amino acids. Germline CDR1 SGHVS, CDR2 FQNEAQ. Written as DNA, the CDR3 is TGTGCCAGCAGCTTAGAGGACAGGCCGAACACTGAAGCTTTCTTT. As protein: CASSLEDRPNTEAFF.

This clone was seen a single time. The rearrangement uses TRBV18 and TRBJ1-4, with D perhaps TRBD1 (5 bases). In germline, CDR1 is KGHSH, CDR2 LQKENI. This CDR3 has 15 residues. Trimming shortened V by 4 bases and J by 5 bases, and 14 bases separated the two germline ends. CDR3 loop: CASSRRDGANEKLFF. The CDR3 region has the DNA TGTGCCAGCTCACGGCGGGACGGCGCGAATGAAAAACTGTTTTTT.

The CDR3 region is CASSPVSGAQYNEQFF. For the CDR3, the DNA is TGTGCCAGCAGCCCTGTTAGCGGGGCCCAGTACAATGAGCAGTTCTTC. The V gene is TRBV4-2, the J gene TRBJ2-1; TRBD2 aligns across 8 bases. This CDR3 comprises 16 residues. From germline, CDR1 is LGHNA and CDR2 YNFKEQ. After removal of 4 bases from V and 4 bases from J, the junction contained 9 bases not matched to a gene.

The chain is built from TRBV11-1 and TRBJ2-7; D not resolved. The CDR3 is 15 residues long. The V and J ends lost 1 base and 0 bases respectively, with 10 bases between them. CDR1 SGHAT and CDR2 FQDESV come from the germline V gene (reference sequence). CDR3 bases: TGTGCCAGCAGCTTAGGATCAGCGAGCTCCTACGAGCAGTACTTC. Translation gives CASSLGSASSYEQYF. Full variable domain (outside the CDR3, taken from reference TRBV11-1 and TRBJ2-7): EAEVAQSPRYKITEKSQAVAFWCDPISGHATLYWYRQILGQGPELLVQFQDESVVDDSQLPKDRFSAERLKGVDSTLKIQPAELGDSAMYLCASSLGSASSYEQYFGPGTRLTVT.

V usage is TRBV5-1 and J usage is TRBJ2-7; 7 bases line up with TRBD2. J was trimmed by 3 bases and V by 2 bases; bases with no gene match: 8. The V gene's germline CDR1 is SGHRS and CDR2 YFSETQ. CDR3 length equals 15 residues. The CDR3 DNA reads as TGCGCCAGCAGCTTCCATCCCGGGGAGGGCTACGAGCAGTACTTC. Translating it yields CASSFHPGEGYEQYF. Variable domain in full (rest from reference TRBV5-1 and TRBJ2-7): KAGVTQTPRYLIKTRGQQVTLSCSPISGHRSVSWYQQTPGQGLQFLFEYFSETQRNKGNFPGRFSGRQFSNSRSEMNVSTLELGDSALYLCASSFHPGEGYEQYFGPGTRLTVT.

The chain employs TRBV4-2 and TRBJ2-5; 12 bases map to TRBD2. Losses at the gene ends were 0 bases for V and 4 bases for J; bases not matched to a gene: 3. CDR1 is LGHNA and CDR2 is YNFKEQ in the germline V gene. CDR3 length: 16 amino acids. The CDR3 here is CASSQDLTSGGETQYF. CDR3 nucleotides: TGTGCCAGCAGCCAAGACTTGACTAGCGGGGGAGAGACCCAGTACTTC.

The table lists this clone with a count of one. The chain links TRBV27 to TRBJ2-1; 10 nucleotides line up with TRBD2. Germline V gene sequence: CDR1 MNHEY, CDR2 SMNVEV (reference sequence). Trimming cost V 2 bases and J 2 bases; bases outside gene matches: 0. The CDR3 spans 15 residues. This CDR3 is CASSLLAGAYNEQFF. DNA of the CDR3: TGTGCCAGCAGTTTACTAGCGGGAGCCTACAATGAGCAGTTCTTC.

The rearrangement joins TRBV28 to TRBJ2-3; no clear D gene. The ends were cut back, 6 bases at V and 7 bases at J, with 8 bases in the middle. This CDR3 is 11 amino acids long. The germline V gene encodes CDR1 MDHEN and CDR2 SYDVKM. CDR3: CASSQSYTQYF. CDR3 nucleotide sequence: TGTGCCAGCAGCCAATCATATACGCAGTATTTT.

The chain combines TRBV21-1 with TRBJ2-7; the D call in the table, TRBD1, was not verified against the DNA. TRBV21-1 is recorded as a pseudogene. This CDR3 has 15 amino acids. DNA of the CDR3: TGTGCCAGCAGCAACGTTCCGGACACTTCCTACGAGCAGTACTTC. Its translation: CASSNVPDTSYEQYF.

The chain combines TRBV7-9 with TRBJ1-3; D may be TRBD1 (5 bases). The germline V gene encodes CDR1 SEHNR and CDR2 FQNEAQ (reference sequence). The germline V and J ends were trimmed by 0 bases and 0 bases, with 12 bases remaining between them. This CDR3 region has 17 residues. DNA of the CDR3: TGTGCCAGCAGCTTAGCGATGTCAGGGTCCTCTGGAAACACCATATATTTT. Translating gives CASSLAMSGSSGNTIYF.

This chain links TRBV19 with TRBJ2-1; D gene unclear. Germline V lookup: CDR1 LNHDA, CDR2 SQIVND (reference sequence). The CDR3 is made up of 16 amino acids. V was pared by 1 base and J by 8 bases, with 18 bases between. The CDR3 DNA reads as TGTGCCAGTAGTATAGGTGAGGTGGTAAGATCGGATGAGCAGTTCTTC. This translates into CASSIGEVVRSDEQFF.

The chain recombines TRBV5-1 with TRBJ2-7; the D gene is possibly TRBD2 (7 bases). Germline loops: CDR1 SGHRS, CDR2 YFSETQ. This CDR3 contains 12 residues. Between the trimmed V and J ends, which lost 0 bases and 12 bases, there was a span of 13 bases. CDR3 sequence (DNA): TGCGCCAGCAGCTTGGAAGGGGGGGTGCCGTACTTC. Its protein product is CASSLEGGVPYF.

This chain joins TRBV9 and TRBJ2-1; TRBD2 matches 12 bases. Germline V gene sequence: CDR1 SGDLS, CDR2 YYNGEE. The CDR3 contains 15 residues. Germline trimming cut 4 bases from V and 4 bases from J; bases unmatched to any gene: 3. CDR3 amino acids: CASSLLAGGYNEQFF. The CDR3 bases are TGTGCCAGCAGCCTCCTAGCGGGAGGGTACAATGAGCAGTTCTTC.